The present T cell receptor beta chain was sequenced within a study of CD8+ T cells in alopecia areata. The germline V gene encodes CDR1 GKSSPN and CDR2 SITVG. The CDR3 spans 14 residues. This clone was seen at least ten times. Mouse germline and gene names are used. The missing CDR3 end, 4 residues past where the read stops, is filled in from the germline J gene. RNA was extracted and reverse transcribed into cDNA as the sequencing template. Measured with immunoSEQ multiplex PCR; TCRdb has only the in-frame clones, and not every one. The sample gives approximately 1,500 clones, none seen only once, and the top ten clones hold about 40%.

V usage is TRBV31 and J usage is TRBJ2-7, with 9 positions matching TRBD2. The receptor was isolated from a C3H/HeJ mouse with alopecia areata. Strain haplotype (MHC): H2-k. The specimen sequenced was lesional skin. CDR3 sequence: CAWSLPGGVDEQYF. Partial CDR3 DNA: TGTGCCTGGAGTCTACCTGGGGGGGTTGAT.